Below are 10 T cell receptor beta chains sequenced from a single sample in a study of CD4 and CD8 cells across lung adenocarcinoma regions. From the PCR reads, TCRdb called clonotypes with MiXCR, one entry per CDR3 protein. The sample consists of some 11,000 distinct CDR3 sequences, approximately 50% of them appearing once. The source material was CD8+ T cells from the margin of a lung tumor. The receptor source for this set is a male donor with lung adenocarcinoma. The CD4 and CD8 labels of this study may be unreliable.

This clonotype was detected only a few times. The V gene is TRBV3-1, the J gene TRBJ2-1; D is unresolved. The V gene's germline CDR1 is LGHDT and CDR2 YNNKEL (reference sequence). The CDR3 runs 10 residues. Deletions cut 8 bases from V and 9 bases from J, with 8 bases between. The CDR3 sequence is CASGYGEQFF. DNA of the CDR3: TGTGCCAGCGGCTACGGTGAGCAGTTCTTC.

Turning to this clonotype: Mismatch with germline at one junction end may stem from a read error. This chain connects TRBV6-1 to TRBJ2-5; D may match TRBD1 or TRBD2 (5 bases each). The CDR3 consists of 14 residues. The germline V gene has CDR1 MNHNS and CDR2 SASEGT. The CDR3 DNA reads TGTGCCAGCAGAGGGGCGGGTGGGCCAGATACGCAGTATTTC. It is translated as CASRGAGGPDTQYF.

With respect to this clonotype: The junction shows a germline mismatch at one end, possibly a read error. The rearrangement uses TRBV6-1 and TRBJ2-1, with D perhaps TRBD1 (6 bases). CDR1 and CDR2 (germline): MNHNS, SASEGT. This CDR3 comprises 15 residues. CDR3 sequence (DNA): TGTGCCAGCAGAATCACGGCACAGGGCAACAATGAGCAGTATTTC. Residues: CASRITAQGNNEQYF.

This clonotype has a count of ten or more. The J gene is TRBJ1-6, the V gene TRBV6-1; D is perhaps TRBD1 (5 bases). The V gene lost 2 bases and the J gene lost 12 bases, with 8 bases spanning the gap. CDR1 and CDR2 from the germline V gene are MNHNS and SASEGT. The CDR3 covers 12 residues. The CDR3 spells CASSEFGGPLHF. Here the CDR3 DNA reads TGTGCCAGCAGTGAATTTGGGGGACCCCTCCACTTT.

V is TRBV6-5 and J is TRBJ2-1; 11 bases agree with TRBD2. The J segment lost 5 bases and the V segment lost 0 bases, leaving 3 bases of the junction unmatched. The CDR3 covers 16 residues. Per germline, CDR1 MNHEY and CDR2 SVGAGI. Written as DNA, the CDR3 is TGTGCCAGCAGTTACTCTAGCGGGGGGGCGGACAATGAGCAGTTCTTC. Its translation is CASSYSSGGADNEQFF.

There are a few counts of this clonotype. CDR3 nucleotide sequence: TGTGCCAGCACCGGACTAGCGGGAGGTGGCGAGCAGTACTTC. Protein: CASTGLAGGGEQYF. V gene TRBV6-1 combines with J gene TRBJ2-5, with TRBD2 matching 14 bases. The J call is in doubt because the DNA end fits TRBJ2-7 better. Germline V gene data show CDR1 as MNHNS and CDR2 as SASEGT. The CDR3 has 14 residues.

This clonotype was recorded many times. The chain combines TRBV6-1 with TRBJ2-7, with D perhaps TRBD2 (6 bases). Germline V gives CDR1 MNHNS, CDR2 SASEGT. The CDR3 extends over 14 amino acids. V lost 4 bases, J lost 4 bases, and 14 bases lay in between. The CDR3 DNA reads as TGTGCCAGCAGTGTAGGGAGGACCGGTTACGAGCAGTACTTC. Its protein is CASSVGRTGYEQYF.

Worth noting for this clonotype: A much larger clonotype is one base distant, so this may be a read error. The chain combines TRBV25-1 with TRBJ2-1; TRBD2 agrees at 14 bases. The J call may be mistaken, given a closer DNA end match to TRBJ2-7. The CDR3 is 16 amino acids. The germline CDR1 and CDR2 sequences are MGHDK and SYGVNS. The CDR3 sequence is CASSPGLAGGSNEQYF. CDR3 coding DNA: TGTGCCAGCTCTCCCGGACTAGCGGGAGGTAGCAATGAGCAGTACTTC.

As to this clonotype: One end of the junction does not line up with germline, which may come from a read error. The V and J genes are TRBV6-5 and TRBJ2-5, with a possible D match to TRBD2 (7 bases). The V gene's germline CDR1 is MNHEY and CDR2 SVGAGI. The CDR3 sequence is 19 residues long. CDR3 protein: CASSYSMGTGGRNPETQYF. CDR3 in DNA: TGTGCCAGCAGTTACTCGATGGGTACGGGGGGCCGAAACCCAGAGACGCAGTACTTT.

The V call is TRBV27, the J call TRBJ2-1; D is perhaps TRBD2 (5 bases). This CDR3 has 11 residues. Trimming removed 6 bases at V and 10 bases at J, with 10 bases between. Germline assignment: CDR1 MNHEY and CDR2 SMNVEV (reference sequence). The CDR3 DNA is TGTGCCAGCAGACTAGTGAACGAGCAGTTCTTC. This encodes CASRLVNEQFF.